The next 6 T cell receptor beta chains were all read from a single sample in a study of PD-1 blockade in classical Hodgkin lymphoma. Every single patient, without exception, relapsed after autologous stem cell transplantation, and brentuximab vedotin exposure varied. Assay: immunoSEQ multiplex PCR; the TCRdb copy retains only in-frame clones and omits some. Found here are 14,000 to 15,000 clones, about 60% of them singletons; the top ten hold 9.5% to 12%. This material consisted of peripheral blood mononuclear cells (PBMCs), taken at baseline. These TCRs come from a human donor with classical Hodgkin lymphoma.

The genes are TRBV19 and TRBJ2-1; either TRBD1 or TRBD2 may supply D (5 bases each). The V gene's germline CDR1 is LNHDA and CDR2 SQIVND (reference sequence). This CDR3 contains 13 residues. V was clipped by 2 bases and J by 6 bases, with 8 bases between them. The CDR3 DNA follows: TGTGCCAGTAGTATATGGGGGACCAATGAGCAGTTCTTC. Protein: CASSIWGTNEQFF.

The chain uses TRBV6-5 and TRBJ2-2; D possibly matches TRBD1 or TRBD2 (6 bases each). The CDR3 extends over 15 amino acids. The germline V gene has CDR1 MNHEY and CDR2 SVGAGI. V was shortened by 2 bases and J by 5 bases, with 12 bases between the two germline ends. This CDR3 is CASSYLQGGTGELFF. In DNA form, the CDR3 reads TGTGCCAGCAGTTACCTACAGGGAGGTACCGGGGAGCTGTTTTTT.

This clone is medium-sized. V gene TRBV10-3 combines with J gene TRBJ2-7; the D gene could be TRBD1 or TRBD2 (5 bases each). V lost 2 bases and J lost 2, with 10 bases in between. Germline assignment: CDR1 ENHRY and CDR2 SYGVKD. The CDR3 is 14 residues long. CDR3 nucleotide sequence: TGTGCCATCAGTGAGCGGGGCACAACCTACGAGCAGTACTTC. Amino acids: CAISERGTTYEQYF.

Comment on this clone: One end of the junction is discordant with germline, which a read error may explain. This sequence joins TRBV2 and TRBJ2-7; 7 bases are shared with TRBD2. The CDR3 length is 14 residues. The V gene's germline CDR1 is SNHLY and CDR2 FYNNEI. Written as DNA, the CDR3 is TGTGCCAGCAGTCCCGGACTAGGCTCCCACGAGCAGTACTTC. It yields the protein CASSPGLGSHEQYF.

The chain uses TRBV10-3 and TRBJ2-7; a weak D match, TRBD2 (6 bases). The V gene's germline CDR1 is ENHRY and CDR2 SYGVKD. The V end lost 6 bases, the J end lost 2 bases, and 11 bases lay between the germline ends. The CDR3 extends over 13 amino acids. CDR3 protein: CAISSSAAYEQYF. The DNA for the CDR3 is TGTGCCATCAGCTCTAGCGCTGCCTACGAGCAGTACTTC.

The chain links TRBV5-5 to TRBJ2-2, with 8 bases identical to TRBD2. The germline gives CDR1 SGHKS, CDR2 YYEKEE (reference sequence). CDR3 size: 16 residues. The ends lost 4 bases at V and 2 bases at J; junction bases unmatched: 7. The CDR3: CASSPTIAGNTGELFF. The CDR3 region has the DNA TGTGCCAGCAGCCCTACGATAGCGGGAAACACCGGGGAGCTGTTTTTT.